What follows are 9 T cell receptor beta chains derived from one specimen sequenced in a study of response to subunit inactivated influenza vaccine (dated by TCRdb to 2016 to 2019). Library creation used RT-PCR. TCRdb records Illumina HiSeq 2500 as the sequencer. TCRdb applied fastp at Q25 and MiXCR to the public reads, then kept only in-frame beta chains. Under each unique CDR3 protein, matching rows form one entry showing the most common genes and DNA. This sample has about 830,000 distinct CDR3 sequences in its table, and 18% of those were observed once. 11% of the sample is taken by the ten largest. The specimen comprised PBMCs from blood, sampled roughly 5 days after vaccination. These receptors came from a man aged 50-59 years who received an inactivated influenza vaccine. Donor details come from another sample of the same person, matched by shared clones.

This clonotype was seen more than once but under ten times. The chain recombines TRBV7-2 with TRBJ1-6, with TRBD1 as a possible D gene (6 bases). Germline loops: CDR1 SGHTA, CDR2 FQGNSA. V was trimmed by 0 bases and J by 7 bases, leaving 19 bases between them. The length of the CDR3 is 18 residues. The CDR3 reads CASSLASWPRQGNSPLHF. The CDR3 region has the DNA TGTGCCAGCAGCTTAGCTTCGTGGCCGCGCCAGGGGAATTCACCCCTCCACTTT. Combining the CDR3 with reference TRBV7-2 and TRBJ1-6 gives the whole variable domain GAGVSQSPSNKVTEKGKDVELRCDPISGHTALYWYRQSLGQGLEFLIYFQGNSAPDKSGLPSDRFSAERTGGSVSTLTIQRTQQEDSAVYLCASSLASWPRQGNSPLHFGNGTRLTVT.

This clonotype was seen more than once but under ten times. This rearrangement joins TRBV29-1 to TRBJ2-5; D possibly corresponds to TRBD1 (5 bases). The CDR3 is made up of 12 amino acids. Trimming took 2 bases from V and 5 from J, leaving 9 bases between them. CDR1 and CDR2 (germline): SQVTM, ANQGSEA. The CDR3 protein is CSVEQGSETQYF. In DNA form, the CDR3 reads TGCAGCGTTGAACAGGGCTCTGAGACCCAGTACTTC. Full variable domain (outside the CDR3, taken from reference TRBV29-1 and TRBJ2-5): SAVISQKPSRDICQRGTSLTIQCQVDSQVTMMFWYRQQPGQSLTLIATANQGSEATYESGFVIDKFPISRPNLTFSTLTVSNMSPEDSSIYLCSVEQGSETQYFGPGTRLLVL.

The chain has TRBV4-1 and TRBJ1-2; the D gene is possibly TRBD1 (6 bases). V dropped 2 bases and J dropped 2 bases, with 9 bases sitting between them. Germline loops: CDR1 MGHRA, CDR2 YSYEKL. The CDR3 has 14 amino acids. The CDR3 sequence: CASSQPGTNYGYTF. CDR3 DNA sequence: TGCGCCAGCAGCCAACCAGGGACAAACTATGGCTACACCTTC.

This clonotype showed up many times. The chain joins TRBV5-6 to TRBJ2-7, with D unclear. Germline lookup yields CDR1 SGHDT and CDR2 YYEEEE. The CDR3 has 12 residues. V lost 2 bases and J lost 3, with 6 bases in between. The CDR3 is CASSLRVYEQYF. The CDR3 DNA sequence: TGTGCCAGCAGCTTACGAGTCTACGAGCAGTACTTC.

The rearrangement joins TRBV2 to TRBJ2-7; 9 bases match TRBD1. Germline CDR1 and CDR2: SNHLY and FYNNEI. The V and J ends lost 6 bases and 5 bases, in that order; junction bases with no gene match: 8. The CDR3 sequence is 14 residues long. DNA for the CDR3: TGTGCCAGCAGCAAGGGACAGGGTCTCGACGAGCAGTACTTC. Its translation is CASSKGQGLDEQYF.

This clonotype came up a few times. The chain uses TRBV5-5 and TRBJ2-1, with 12 bases that match TRBD2. V shed 4 bases and J 2 bases; nucleotides not matched to a gene: 4. Germline CDR1 SGHKS, CDR2 YYEKEE (reference sequence). The CDR3 runs 16 residues. Here the CDR3 DNA reads TGTGCCAGCAGCGGAGGACTAGCGGGACCCTACAATGAGCAGTTCTTC. It yields the protein CASSGGLAGPYNEQFF.

The chain is built from TRBV30 and TRBJ1-5; 7 bases match TRBD1. This CDR3 spans 13 amino acids. Germline CDR1 and CDR2: GTSNPN and SVGIG (reference sequence). Trimming took 2 bases from V and 6 from J; bases not matched to a gene: 4. This CDR3 reads CAWSPGTAQPQHF. The CDR3 DNA is TGTGCCTGGAGTCCCGGGACAGCTCAGCCCCAGCATTTT.

This clonotype was seen a few times. The V gene is TRBV6-5, the J gene TRBJ2-1, with D possibly being TRBD1 or TRBD2 (5 bases each). Trimming left V 2 bases short and J 1 base short, with 18 bases between. The length of the CDR3 is 18 residues. Germline CDR1 and CDR2: MNHEY and SVGAGI. The CDR3 DNA sequence: TGTGCCAGCAGTTACCGGGCCGGGGCGACACTTTCCTACAATGAGCAGTTCTTC. Amino acid sequence: CASSYRAGATLSYNEQFF.

The table lists this clonotype with a few counts. The chain carries TRBV4-3 and TRBJ2-1; D is unclear. Trimming removed 0 bases from V and 4 bases from J, with 10 bases in between. CDR1 and CDR2 from the germline V gene are LGHNA and YSLEER. The CDR3 is made up of 15 amino acids. The CDR3 is CASSQDASGYNEQFF. The CDR3, as DNA: TGCGCCAGCAGCCAAGATGCGTCGGGTTACAATGAGCAGTTCTTC.